These 27 T cell receptor beta chains share one sample of origin, sequenced in a study of T cell changes during pregnancy in multiple sclerosis. Only in-frame clones appear in the TCRdb table, and some are missing; sequencing was by immunoSEQ multiplex PCR. The sample lists 35,000 to 50,000 clones, roughly 87% occurring once. The material sequenced was CD4+ T cells from peripheral blood mononuclear cells, taken after pregnancy. These receptors were obtained from a female donor with multiple sclerosis, enrolled in a pregnancy study.

The chain joins TRBV5-6 to TRBJ2-4, with 7 bases that match TRBD1. This CDR3 region has 14 residues. Germline assignment: CDR1 SGHDT and CDR2 YYEEEE. With V trimmed by 3 bases and J by 4 bases, 4 bases remained unmatched. The CDR3 here is CASSSGQKKNIQYF. DNA for the CDR3: TGTGCCAGCAGCTCGGGACAGAAAAAAAACATTCAGTACTTC.

V and J are TRBV5-1 and TRBJ1-4; D is unclear. This CDR3 is built from 14 residues. V was clipped by 5 bases and J by 4 bases, with 12 bases between them. CDR1 is SGHRS, CDR2 YFSETQ, per germline. The DNA of the CDR3 is TGCGCCAGCAGTTACCGACAAGTTAATGAAAAACTGTTTTTT. It translates to CASSYRQVNEKLFF.

The CDR3 coding sequence is TGTGCCAGCAGTGACCGGGTCTGTGAGCAGTTCTTC. Amino acid sequence: CASSDRVCEQFF. J is TRBJ2-1 and V is TRBV6-4; D is uncertain. Germline CDR1 MRHNA, CDR2 SNTAGT. The V gene lost 2 bases and the J gene lost 9 bases, with 8 bases spanning the gap. The CDR3 loop spans 12 amino acids.

V usage is TRBV19 and J usage is TRBJ2-2, with 11 bases that match TRBD1. Germline-derived CDR1 and CDR2 are LNHDA and SQIVND (reference sequence). The ends lost 6 bases at V and 7 bases at J; junction bases unmatched: 7. This CDR3 spans 15 amino acids. This CDR3 is CASSAGTGGFGELFF. The CDR3 bases are TGTGCCAGTAGCGCCGGGACAGGGGGATTCGGGGAGCTGTTTTTT. The full variable domain, with the rest looked up from reference TRBV19 and TRBJ2-2, is DGGITQSPKYLFRKEGQNVTLSCEQNLNHDAMYWYRQDPGQGLRLIYYSQIVNDFQKGDIAEGYSVSREKKESFPLTVTSAQKNPTAFYLCASSAGTGGFGELFFGEGSRLTVL.

V and J are TRBV11-2 and TRBJ2-1, with D unresolved. CDR1 SGHAT and CDR2 FQNNGV come from the germline V gene. CDR3 size: 15 residues. Trimming pared 2 bases from V and 8 bases from J, leaving 16 bases between. CDR3 nucleotide sequence: TGTGCCAGCAGCTTATATGGCTCGCCTTATGATGAGCAGTTCTTC. Protein: CASSLYGSPYDEQFF.

This clone appeared a few times. This sequence joins TRBV11-2 and TRBJ1-1; TRBD1 aligns across 7 bases. The CDR3 loop spans 14 amino acids. V dropped 5 bases and J dropped 3; count of bases not matched to a gene: 6. Germline CDR1 is SGHAT and CDR2 is FQNNGV. The CDR3 coding sequence is TGTGCCAGCAGCCCCACAGGGGCGTACACTGAAGCTTTCTTT. Translated: CASSPTGAYTEAFF.

The genes are TRBV29-1 and TRBJ2-2, with 8 bases fitting TRBD2. The germline gives CDR1 SQVTM, CDR2 ANQGSEA. Trimming at V came to 6 bases and at J to 1 base, leaving 16 bases not matched to a gene. The CDR3 is 18 residues long. DNA for the CDR3: TGCAGCGTCAAGATGCGCTTGCTAGCGGGCCAGAACACCGGGGAGCTGTTTTTT. Residues: CSVKMRLLAGQNTGELFF.

The genes are TRBV6-1 and TRBJ2-1, with 8 bases identical to TRBD2. CDR3 length equals 18 residues. The germline gives CDR1 MNHNS, CDR2 SASEGT. V was clipped by 3 bases and J by 6 bases; unmatched bases: 16. CDR3 in amino acids: CASSETSGSILWGNEQFF. The CDR3 DNA reads as TGTGCCAGCAGTGAGACAAGCGGGAGTATTCTCTGGGGCAATGAGCAGTTCTTC.

This chain links TRBV5-1 with TRBJ2-1; no clear D gene. Germline CDR1 reads SGHRS; CDR2 reads YFSETQ. The CDR3 length is 16 residues. The V gene lost 0 bases and the J gene lost 1 base, with 11 bases spanning the gap. CDR3: CASSLGAAVSYNEQFF. CDR3 DNA sequence: TGCGCCAGCAGCTTGGGGGCCGCCGTATCCTACAATGAGCAGTTCTTC.

This chain links TRBV18 with TRBJ2-2, with 13 bases lining up with TRBD2. Trimming cost V 3 bases and J 5 bases; bases outside gene matches: 3. This CDR3 contains 16 residues. Germline values: CDR1 KGHSH, CDR2 LQKENI. CDR3 region: CASSPRTSGSTGELFF. Here the CDR3 DNA reads TGTGCCAGCTCACCCAGGACTAGCGGGAGTACCGGGGAGCTGTTTTTT.

The chain is built from TRBV19 and TRBJ2-5; 11 bases agree with TRBD2. Germline CDR1 reads LNHDA; CDR2 reads SQIVND (reference sequence). V lost 5 bases, J lost 0 bases, and 5 bases stayed unmatched. The CDR3 length is 16 residues. CDR3 loop: CASSRGLAGYQETQYF. The CDR3 DNA reads TGTGCCAGTAGTCGAGGACTAGCGGGTTACCAAGAGACCCAGTACTTC. The variable domain in full, with the rest retrieved from reference TRBV19 and TRBJ2-5, is DGGITQSPKYLFRKEGQNVTLSCEQNLNHDAMYWYRQDPGQGLRLIYYSQIVNDFQKGDIAEGYSVSREKKESFPLTVTSAQKNPTAFYLCASSRGLAGYQETQYFGPGTRLLVL.

The rearrangement uses TRBV6-5 and TRBJ1-2, with a possible D match to TRBD1 (6 bases). The V gene lost 6 bases and the J gene lost 2 bases, with 13 bases spanning the gap. CDR1 and CDR2 (germline): MNHEY, SVGAGI. This CDR3 comprises 14 residues. CDR3 region: CASSAGTPNYGYTF. CDR3 DNA: TGTGCCAGCAGCGCCGGGACACCCAACTATGGCTACACCTTC.

V is TRBV5-4 and J is TRBJ2-3, with D perhaps matching TRBD2 (6 bases). The V end lost 9 bases, the J end lost 5 bases, and 7 bases lay between the germline ends. This CDR3 region has 10 residues. Germline lookup yields CDR1 SGHNT and CDR2 YYREEE (reference sequence). The CDR3 loop reads CAMGGDTQYF. The CDR3 region has the DNA TGTGCCATGGGGGGAGATACGCAGTATTTT.

This sequence joins TRBV19 and TRBJ2-7; 9 nucleotides line up with TRBD1. Germline V lookup: CDR1 LNHDA, CDR2 SQIVND (reference sequence). This CDR3 is 14 amino acids long. The J segment lost 3 bases and the V segment lost 10 bases, leaving 10 bases of the junction unmatched. The CDR3 region has the DNA TGTGCCACCCACCTCCGGGACAGGGTCTACGAGCAGTACTTC. As protein: CATHLRDRVYEQYF.

The rearrangement uses TRBV6-1 and TRBJ1-1; D is perhaps TRBD1 (6 bases). The germline gives CDR1 MNHNS, CDR2 SASEGT. The CDR3 length is 15 residues. Trimming took off 6 bases at V and 3 bases at J, with 17 bases between the two ends. CDR3 in DNA: TGTGCCAGCAGCCGAAGGGCAGGGGCGGACACTGAAGCTTTCTTT. Translating it yields CASSRRAGADTEAFF.

The gene calls are TRBV7-9 and TRBJ1-1; the match to TRBD1 covers 8 bases. Germline CDR1 SEHNR, CDR2 FQNEAQ (reference sequence). V lost 5 bases to trimming and J lost 5 bases; unmatched junction nucleotides: 4. The CDR3 contains 13 residues. DNA for the CDR3: TGTGCCAGCAGCGCACGGACAGGGACTGAAGCTTTCTTT. It translates to CASSARTGTEAFF.

The rearrangement uses TRBV27 and TRBJ2-5, with TRBD2 matching 11 bases. V shed 5 bases and J 4 bases; nucleotides not matched to a gene: 9. This CDR3 comprises 16 residues. Germline values: CDR1 MNHEY, CDR2 SMNVEV (reference sequence). CDR3 in amino acids: CASSTALAGGRETQYF. CDR3 sequence (DNA): TGTGCCAGCAGTACCGCCCTAGCGGGAGGCAGAGAGACCCAGTACTTC.

The chain links TRBV30 to TRBJ2-7; the match to TRBD2 covers 7 bases. The V gene end was trimmed by 3 bases and the J gene end by 2 bases; junction bases not matched to a gene: 16. This CDR3 spans 17 amino acids. Germline V gene data show CDR1 as GTSNPN and CDR2 as SVGIG (reference sequence). The CDR3 coding sequence is TGTGCCTGGAGCAGCTCGTGGGAGGGGTCGATTCCCTACGAGCAGTACTTC. It yields the protein CAWSSSWEGSIPYEQYF.

This rearrangement joins TRBV10-3 to TRBJ1-1; TRBD1 matches at 8 bases. Looked up from germline, CDR1 is ENHRY and CDR2 is SYGVKD. CDR3 length: 14 residues. Trimming removed 5 bases from V and 5 bases from J; junction bases left unmatched: 7. CDR3 sequence (DNA): TGTGCCATCAGTTCACAGGGGGGTGAGACTGAAGCTTTCTTT. Amino acids: CAISSQGGETEAFF.

This chain uses TRBV30 with TRBJ2-4; TRBD2 matches 8 bases. The CDR3 covers 14 residues. V was pared by 3 bases and J by 8 bases, with 9 bases of the junction left unmatched. The germline CDR1 and CDR2 sequences are GTSNPN and SVGIG (reference sequence). CDR3 loop: CAWRSRAGVDIQYF. Here the CDR3 DNA reads TGTGCCTGGAGGTCAAGAGCGGGAGTTGACATTCAGTACTTC. Looking up the rest from reference TRBV30 and TRBJ2-4 gives the full variable domain: SQTIHQWPATLVQPVGSPLSLECTVEGTSNPNLYWYRQAAGRGLQLLFYSVGIGQISSEVPQNLSASRPQDRQFILSSKKLLLSDSGFYLCAWRSRAGVDIQYFGAGTRLSVL.

V and J are TRBV27 and TRBJ1-3; D is unresolved. The CDR3 is made up of 16 amino acids. Per the germline V gene, CDR1 is MNHEY and CDR2 is SMNVEV (reference sequence). V was shortened by 2 bases and J by 4 bases, with 15 bases between the two germline ends. CDR3 coding DNA: TGTGCCAGCAGTTTAGGGCCGAACCTACTCGGAAACACCATATATTTT. It yields the protein CASSLGPNLLGNTIYF.

The rearrangement joins TRBV5-1 to TRBJ1-1; 7 nucleotides match TRBD1. V shed 0 bases and J 1 base; nucleotides not matched to a gene: 3. Germline V CDR1 and CDR2: SGHRS, YFSETQ. CDR3 size: 15 residues. CDR3 sequence: CASSLVQGGNTEAFF. CDR3 coding DNA: TGCGCCAGCAGCTTGGTTCAGGGGGGGAACACTGAAGCTTTCTTT.

The chain couples TRBV6-1 to TRBJ2-1; 10 nucleotides agree with TRBD2. Per germline, CDR1 MNHNS and CDR2 SASEGT. This CDR3 is 15 amino acids long. V gave up 7 bases and J gave up 3 bases; unmatched junction bases: 6. CDR3 nucleotides: TGTGCCAGCATCGTAGGGACTAGCGTCTACAATGAGCAGTTCTTC. Protein: CASIVGTSVYNEQFF.

This clone was seen a single time. The V gene is TRBV18, the J gene TRBJ1-5; 10 positions agree with TRBD1. Looked up from germline, CDR1 is KGHSH and CDR2 is LQKENI. This CDR3 comprises 16 residues. Trimming took 3 bases from V and 5 from J; bases not matched to a gene: 7. The CDR3: CASSPARGQGDQPQHF. In nucleotides, the CDR3 is TGTGCCAGCTCACCTGCGCGTGGACAGGGGGATCAGCCCCAGCATTTT.

The chain recombines TRBV19 with TRBJ1-1, with 10 bases aligning to TRBD1. The CDR3 length is 13 residues. Trimming took 4 bases from V and 10 from J; bases not matched to a gene: 6. The germline V gene encodes CDR1 LNHDA and CDR2 SQIVND (reference sequence). The CDR3 region is CASSRGTGVRAFF. CDR3 DNA: TGTGCCAGTAGTAGGGGGACAGGGGTGCGAGCTTTCTTT.

The chain employs TRBV7-9 and TRBJ2-7, with 9 bases lining up with TRBD1. This CDR3 has 16 residues. Looked up from germline, CDR1 is SEHNR and CDR2 is FQNEAQ (reference sequence). V gave up 4 bases and J gave up 2 bases; unmatched junction bases: 9. The CDR3 DNA reads as TGTGCCAGCAGCTCGCAAAAGACAGGGGGTCCCTACGAGCAGTACTTC. It is translated as CASSSQKTGGPYEQYF.

The J gene is TRBJ1-3, the V gene TRBV6-5; perhaps TRBD1 as D (5 bases). V lost 8 bases, J lost 4 bases, and 18 bases lay in between. Germline V gene data show CDR1 as MNHEY and CDR2 as SVGAGI. The CDR3 extends over 15 amino acids. CDR3 sequence: CASSNTGPPGNTIYF. CDR3 sequence (DNA): TGTGCCAGCTCTAATACAGGCCCACCAGGAAACACCATATATTTT.